A few counts support the clone carrying this T cell receptor beta chain. Antigen unknown. The CDR3 has 16 residues. Per germline, CDR1 SGHNT and CDR2 YYREEE (reference sequence). V lost 3 bases to trimming and J lost 6 bases; unmatched junction nucleotides: 9. Both 60 Vbeta primers and 13 Jbeta primers went into the PCR. Measured with immunoSEQ multiplex PCR; TCRdb has only the in-frame clones, and not every one. This table has about 140,000 clones, approximately 82% appearing once. This entry is derived from a study of cytomegalovirus exposure and HLA in healthy donors. Background on the study: Assignment to the Caucasian-associated ancestry cluster applied to approximately 80% of the 350 to 500 genotyped donors.

Study findings and constraints: A few V segments could not be told apart, such as TRBV6-2 and TRBV6-3, and were left out. Previous analysis showed most TCR beta V segments were productive about 87% or about 30% of the time. A classifier reportedly called cytomegalovirus status with high sensitivity and specificity.

This chain uses TRBV5-4 with TRBJ2-1, with 10 bases that match TRBD2. The source of this sequence is a man aged 35 to 55 in good health and CMV-seronegative. The material sequenced was PBMCs. The CDR3 protein is CASSSKTSGFINEQFF. The CDR3 nucleotides are TGTGCCAGCAGCTCCAAGACTAGCGGGTTTATCAATGAGCAGTTCTTC.